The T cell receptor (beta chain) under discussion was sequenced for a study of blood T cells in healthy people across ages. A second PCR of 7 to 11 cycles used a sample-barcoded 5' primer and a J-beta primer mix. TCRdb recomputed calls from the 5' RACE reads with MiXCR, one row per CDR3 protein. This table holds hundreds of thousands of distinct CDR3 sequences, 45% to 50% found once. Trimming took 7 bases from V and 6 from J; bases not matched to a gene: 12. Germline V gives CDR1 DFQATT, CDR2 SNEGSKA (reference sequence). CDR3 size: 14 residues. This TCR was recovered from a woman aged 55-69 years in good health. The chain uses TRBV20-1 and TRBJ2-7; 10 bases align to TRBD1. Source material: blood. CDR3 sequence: CSVAPGTGVSEQYF. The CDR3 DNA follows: TGCAGTGTTGCCCCCGGGACAGGGGTTTCCGAGCAGTACTTC.